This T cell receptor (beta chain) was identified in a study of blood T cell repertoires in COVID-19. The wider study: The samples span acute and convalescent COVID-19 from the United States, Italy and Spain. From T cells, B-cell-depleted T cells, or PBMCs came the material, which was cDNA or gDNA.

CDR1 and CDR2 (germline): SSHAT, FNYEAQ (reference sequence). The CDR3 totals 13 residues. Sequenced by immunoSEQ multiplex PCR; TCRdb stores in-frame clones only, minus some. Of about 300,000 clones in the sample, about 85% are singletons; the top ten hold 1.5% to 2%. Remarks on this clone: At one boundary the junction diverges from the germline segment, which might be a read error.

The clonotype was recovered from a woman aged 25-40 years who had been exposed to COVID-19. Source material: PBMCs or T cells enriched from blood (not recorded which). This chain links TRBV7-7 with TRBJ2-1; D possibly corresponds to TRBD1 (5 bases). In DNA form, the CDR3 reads TGTGCTAGCAGCCAACAGGAAAATAGTGAGCAGTTCTTC. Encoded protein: CASSQQENSEQFF.